Listed here are 27 T cell receptor beta chains from one sample, sequenced in a study of identical twins. TCRdb reprocessed the 5' RACE reads via MiXCR and lists one record per CDR3 protein. This sample has some 710,000 distinct CDR3 sequences, with approximately 6% found just once. Sequencing used naive T cells sorted from blood. All receptors come from a man aged 18 to 30 in good health.

The chain couples TRBV6-5 to TRBJ2-5; tentatively, D is TRBD1 (6 bases). Trimming shortened V by 2 bases and J by 4 bases, and 17 bases separated the two germline ends. Per the germline V gene, CDR1 is MNHEY and CDR2 is SVGAGI. The CDR3 runs 16 residues. This CDR3 reads CASSYGLAGVGETQYF. CDR3 coding DNA: TGTGCCAGCAGTTACGGGCTGGCAGGGGTAGGAGAGACCCAGTACTTC.

This clonotype appeared a few times. The chain carries TRBV20-1 and TRBJ1-4; no definite D call. CDR3 size: 13 residues. Germline-derived CDR1 and CDR2 are DFQATT and SNEGSKA (reference sequence). The V and J ends lost 4 bases and 5 bases respectively, with 11 bases between them. CDR3 nucleotide sequence: TGCAGTGCTAATGAACTAGTCAATGAAAAACTGTTTTTT. Protein: CSANELVNEKLFF.

This clonotype showed up many times. This sequence joins TRBV7-9 and TRBJ2-3, with no clear D. From germline, CDR1 is SEHNR and CDR2 FQNEAQ (reference sequence). V shed 5 bases and J shed 1 base, with 7 bases lying between them. The CDR3 has 13 amino acids. CDR3 bases: TGTGCCAGCAGCGGAACGGGCACAGATACGCAGTATTTT. Protein sequence: CASSGTGTDTQYF.

The sample holds many counts of this clonotype. The CDR3 sequence: CASSLKKNSPLHF. The CDR3 coding sequence is TGCGCCAGCAGCCTAAAGAAGAATTCACCCCTCCACTTT. V and J are TRBV5-1 and TRBJ1-6; no clear D gene. The germline V gene has CDR1 SGHRS and CDR2 YFSETQ. Trimming shortened V by 4 bases and J by 7 bases, and 9 bases separated the two germline ends. This CDR3 is built from 13 residues.

Only a few counts were recorded for this clonotype. Just one base apart from a much larger clone, this may be a read error. The V gene is TRBV7-2, the J gene TRBJ2-7, with D tentatively TRBD2 (5 bases). V shed 1 base and J shed 3 bases, with 7 bases lying between them. Germline V gene data show CDR1 as SGHTA and CDR2 as FQGNSA. CDR3 size: 13 residues. This chain's CDR3 is CASSLGEGYEQYF. CDR3 sequence (DNA): TGTGCCAGCAGCTTAGGAGAGGGCTACGAGCAGTACTTC.

This clonotype was observed a few times. The chain carries TRBV5-5 and TRBJ2-1; 8 bases match TRBD1. V trimming: 3 bases; J trimming: 8 bases; junction bases outside the gene matches: 13. The CDR3 extends over 16 amino acids. Germline V gene data show CDR1 as SGHKS and CDR2 as YYEKEE (reference sequence). The CDR3 DNA reads TGTGCCAGCAGCTCGGGACAGGTCCGTCATGACGATGAGCAGTTCTTC. This gives the protein CASSSGQVRHDDEQFF.

This clonotype was detected many times. The V and J genes are TRBV12-3 or TRBV12-4 and TRBJ1-5, with a weak D call TRBD1 (5 bases). This CDR3 comprises 15 residues. V lost 2 bases, J lost 9 bases, and 17 bases lay in between. CDR3 loop: CASSLRDPGRSPQHF. The CDR3 DNA sequence: TGTGCCAGCAGTTTAAGGGACCCGGGTAGATCGCCCCAGCATTTT.

In its sample, this clonotype was seen many times. This chain joins TRBV6-5 and TRBJ1-1, with D unresolved. V was cut by 2 bases and J by 1 base, with 5 bases left in between. Germline V gene data show CDR1 as MNHEY and CDR2 as SVGAGI. This CDR3 is built from 13 residues. The CDR3 loop reads CASSYEKNTEAFF. The CDR3, as DNA: TGTGCCAGCAGTTACGAAAAGAACACTGAAGCTTTCTTT.

This clonotype occurred many times. This chain joins TRBV12-3 or TRBV12-4 and TRBJ2-7; 9 positions match TRBD2. Trimming at V came to 7 bases and at J to 3 bases, leaving 4 bases not matched to a gene. The CDR3 is 13 amino acids. CDR3 in DNA: TGTGCCAGCATGGCTAGCGGGAACTACGAGCAGTACTTC. Its protein product is CASMASGNYEQYF.

This clonotype occurred many times. The chain joins TRBV9 to TRBJ2-1, with D perhaps matching TRBD2 (5 bases). Trimming removed 0 bases from V and 7 bases from J, with 8 bases in between. The CDR3 has 13 residues. The germline gives CDR1 SGDLS, CDR2 YYNGEE. CDR3 amino acids: CASSVERRNEQFF. CDR3 coding DNA: TGTGCCAGCAGCGTAGAAAGGAGGAATGAGCAGTTCTTC.

The chain combines TRBV7-8 with TRBJ1-5; D remains ambiguous. This CDR3 is built from 18 residues. V was trimmed by 5 bases and J by 0 bases, leaving 20 bases between them. Germline-derived CDR1 and CDR2 are SGHVS and FQNEAQ. In DNA, the CDR3 is TGTGCCAGCAGCCAGAATTCTCGGGCCGGGATTAGCAATCAGCCCCAGCATTTT. Translated: CASSQNSRAGISNQPQHF.

This clonotype has ten or more counts. CDR3 bases: TGTGCCAAGGGGACAGGGTCCTCCTACGAGCAGTACTTC. It encodes CAKGTGSSYEQYF. The chain carries TRBV2 and TRBJ2-7, with TRBD1 identical over 9 bases. V lost 10 bases, J lost 0 bases, and 4 bases stayed unmatched. CDR1 is SNHLY and CDR2 is FYNNEI in the germline V gene. CDR3 size: 13 residues.

This clonotype was detected ten times or more. The rearrangement uses TRBV5-1 and TRBJ1-1, with TRBD1 matching over 9 bases. The CDR3 runs to 17 residues. Trimming cost V 3 bases and J 0 bases; bases outside gene matches: 9. Per the germline V gene, CDR1 is SGHRS and CDR2 is YFSETQ. The DNA of the CDR3 is TGCGCCAGCAGCTCCCCGGGACAGGGATGGATGAACACTGAAGCTTTCTTT. Protein: CASSSPGQGWMNTEAFF.

This clonotype was picked up many times. The rearrangement uses TRBV9 and TRBJ1-2; 7 nucleotides agree with TRBD1. Germline trimming cut 4 bases from V and 1 base from J; bases unmatched to any gene: 4. The CDR3 has 14 residues. CDR1 is SGDLS and CDR2 is YYNGEE in the germline V gene. DNA of the CDR3: TGTGCCAGCAGCCCCGACAGGGATAACTATGGCTACACCTTC. Protein product: CASSPDRDNYGYTF.

This clonotype has a count of ten or more. This sequence joins TRBV12-3 or TRBV12-4 and TRBJ2-3, with 14 positions matching TRBD2. The CDR3 is 16 amino acids. V lost 5 bases and J lost 4; bases outside the gene matches: 5. The CDR3 nucleotides read TGTGCCAGCAGTCCGGGACTAGCGGGAGTCGCAGATACGCAGTATTTT. It encodes CASSPGLAGVADTQYF.

This clonotype was detected many times. V gene TRBV10-1 combines with J gene TRBJ2-1; D unclear. From germline, CDR1 is WNHNN and CDR2 SYGVQD (reference sequence). This CDR3 is built from 15 residues. The V end lost 4 bases, the J end lost 0 bases, and 10 bases lay between the germline ends. For the CDR3, the DNA is TGCGCCAGCAGTGGAAGCACAAGCTCCTACAATGAGCAGTTCTTC. Residues: CASSGSTSSYNEQFF.

This clonotype was counted a few times. The rearrangement uses TRBV29-1 and TRBJ2-1; D unclear. V shed 6 bases and J shed 8 bases, with 14 bases lying between them. Germline assignment: CDR1 SQVTM and CDR2 ANQGSEA. This CDR3 is built from 12 residues. CDR3 protein: CSVAVGSHEQFF. The CDR3 DNA reads as TGCAGCGTCGCCGTAGGATCCCATGAGCAGTTCTTC.

This clonotype occurred many times. The rearrangement uses TRBV20-1 and TRBJ2-2, with D possibly matching TRBD2 (5 bases). This CDR3 contains 13 residues. V was clipped by 3 bases and J by 3 bases, with 8 bases between them. Germline V CDR1 and CDR2: DFQATT, SNEGSKA (reference sequence). The CDR3 is CSARAADTGELFF. The CDR3 nucleotides read TGCAGTGCTAGGGCAGCGGACACCGGGGAGCTGTTTTTT.

With respect to this clonotype: This may be a read error, as it is one base from a much larger clone. CDR3 in amino acids: CASSRSGSGRAKVNNEQFF. CDR3 nucleotides: TGTGCCAGCAGCAGGAGTGGTAGCGGGAGGGCCAAAGTTAACAATGAGCAGTTCTTC. This chain joins TRBV11-1 and TRBJ2-1, with 11 bases that match TRBD2. After removal of 5 bases from V and 5 bases from J, the junction contained 17 bases not matched to a gene. The CDR3 contains 19 residues. The germline V gene has CDR1 SGHAT and CDR2 FQDESV (reference sequence).

The sample holds a few counts of this clonotype. This rearrangement joins TRBV7-2 to TRBJ2-5; TRBD2 might be the D (6 bases). V gave up 2 bases and J gave up 0 bases, with 13 bases separating them. The CDR3 extends over 16 amino acids. From germline, CDR1 is SGHTA and CDR2 FQGNSA. The CDR3 DNA reads as TGTGCCAGCAGCTTAAGGAGCCGGGAGTACCAAGAGACCCAGTACTTC. Its translation is CASSLRSREYQETQYF.

This chain links TRBV20-1 with TRBJ2-7; D is perhaps TRBD1 or TRBD2 (6 bases each). CDR1 is DFQATT and CDR2 is SNEGSKA in the germline V gene (reference sequence). V lost 2 bases, J lost 3 bases, and 14 bases lay in between. The CDR3 sequence is 14 residues long. CDR3 coding DNA: TGCAGTGCTAGATCTACGGGGGCGGACTACGAGCAGTACTTC. The encoded protein is CSARSTGADYEQYF.

This clonotype was detected ten times or more. V gene TRBV18 combines with J gene TRBJ2-3; D might be TRBD1 (6 bases). Germline lookup yields CDR1 KGHSH and CDR2 LQKENI. V was shortened by 3 bases and J by 6 bases, with 16 bases between the two germline ends. The CDR3 runs to 15 residues. The CDR3 DNA follows: TGTGCCAGCTCACCGAAACAGGGAACGACGGATACGCAGTATTTT. As protein: CASSPKQGTTDTQYF.

The CDR3 sequence: CASSIRADSSYNEQFF. DNA of the CDR3: TGTGCCAGTAGTATTCGGGCGGATAGCTCCTACAATGAGCAGTTCTTC. J is TRBJ2-1 and V is TRBV19; D unresolved. The CDR3 is made up of 16 amino acids. The V gene lost 3 bases and the J gene lost 0 bases, with 12 bases spanning the gap. Germline CDR1 and CDR2: LNHDA and SQIVND (reference sequence).

This CDR3 is CASSLGGLSPGHGYTF. In DNA, the CDR3 is TGTGCCAGCAGCTTGGGGGGACTTAGCCCAGGGCATGGCTACACCTTC. The chain employs TRBV5-5 and TRBJ1-2; possible D gene TRBD1, 5 bases. The CDR3 length is 16 residues. Germline lookup yields CDR1 SGHKS and CDR2 YYEKEE (reference sequence). V was cut by 0 bases and J by 6 bases, with 18 bases left in between.

The chain links TRBV7-7 to TRBJ2-2; 7 positions match TRBD1. V trimming: 4 bases; J trimming: 8 bases; junction bases outside the gene matches: 10. The CDR3 loop spans 15 amino acids. Per the germline V gene, CDR1 is SSHAT and CDR2 is FNYEAQ (reference sequence). The CDR3 DNA reads TGTGCCAGCAGCTCTCGACAGGGTCCCTCTGGGGAGCTGTTTTTT. Amino acid sequence: CASSSRQGPSGELFF.

This clonotype was counted many times. The rearrangement joins TRBV2 to TRBJ2-2; 10 positions agree with TRBD1. CDR1 is SNHLY and CDR2 is FYNNEI in the germline V gene. J lost 3 bases, V lost 7 bases, and 2 bases had no gene match. The CDR3 length is 14 residues. CDR3 coding DNA: TGTGCCAGCACGGGGACAGGGGACACCGGGGAGCTGTTTTTT. Protein: CASTGTGDTGELFF.

This clonotype was recorded a few times. The V and J genes are TRBV27 and TRBJ1-4, with D unresolved. Trimming shortened V by 6 bases and J by 7 bases, and 15 bases separated the two germline ends. Germline CDR1 reads MNHEY; CDR2 reads SMNVEV (reference sequence). CDR3 length: 14 residues. The chain's CDR3 is CASRSWVNGEKLFF. CDR3 nucleotides: TGTGCCAGCAGATCGTGGGTAAATGGTGAAAAACTGTTTTTT.